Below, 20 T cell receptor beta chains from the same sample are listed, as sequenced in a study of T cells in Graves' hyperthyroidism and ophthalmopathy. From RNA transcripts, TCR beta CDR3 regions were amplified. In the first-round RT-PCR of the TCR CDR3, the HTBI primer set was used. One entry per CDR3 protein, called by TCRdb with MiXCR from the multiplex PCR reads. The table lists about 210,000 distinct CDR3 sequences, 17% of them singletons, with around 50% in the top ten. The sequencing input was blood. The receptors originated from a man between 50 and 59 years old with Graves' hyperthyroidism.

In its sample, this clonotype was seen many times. The CDR3 loop is CASSPNIFQGSEQFF. The CDR3 DNA reads as TGTGCCAGCAGCCCCAATATTTTCCAGGGAAGTGAGCAGTTCTTC. This chain links TRBV14 with TRBJ2-1, with a possible D match to TRBD1 (5 bases). The ends were cut back, 4 bases at V and 9 bases at J, with 19 bases in the middle. This CDR3 contains 15 residues. Germline V gene lookup returns CDR1 SGHDN and CDR2 FVKESK.

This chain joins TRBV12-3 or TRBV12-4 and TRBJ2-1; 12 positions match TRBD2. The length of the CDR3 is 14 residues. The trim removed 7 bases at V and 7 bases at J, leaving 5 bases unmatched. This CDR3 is CASTGTSGLNEQFF. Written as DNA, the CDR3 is TGTGCCAGCACCGGGACTAGCGGGTTAAATGAGCAGTTCTTC.

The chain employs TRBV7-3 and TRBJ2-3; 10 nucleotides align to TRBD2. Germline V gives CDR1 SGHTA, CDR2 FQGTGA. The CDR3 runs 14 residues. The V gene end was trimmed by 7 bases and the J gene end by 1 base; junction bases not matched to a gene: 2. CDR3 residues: CASTLAGGTDTQYF. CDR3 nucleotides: TGTGCCAGCACGCTAGCGGGAGGCACAGATACGCAGTATTTT.

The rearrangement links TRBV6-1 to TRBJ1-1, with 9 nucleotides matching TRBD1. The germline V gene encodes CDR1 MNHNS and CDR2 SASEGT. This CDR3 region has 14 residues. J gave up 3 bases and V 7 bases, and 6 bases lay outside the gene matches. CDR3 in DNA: TGTGCCAGCAAACAGGGGGCTCGGGACACTGAAGCTTTCTTT. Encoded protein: CASKQGARDTEAFF.

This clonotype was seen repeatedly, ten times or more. The CDR3 region is CASSHPGPYEQYF. The CDR3 nucleotides read TGTGCCAGCAGTCATCCAGGCCCCTACGAGCAGTACTTC. The chain recombines TRBV2 with TRBJ2-7; no definite D call. CDR1 and CDR2 from the germline V gene are SNHLY and FYNNEI. The germline V and J ends were trimmed by 5 bases and 2 bases, with 10 bases remaining between them. CDR3 length: 13 residues. Full variable domain (missing parts from reference TRBV2 and TRBJ2-7): EPEVTQTPSHQVTQMGQEVILRCVPISNHLYFYWYRQILGQKVEFLVSFYNNEISEKSEIFDDQFSVERPDGSNFTLKIRSTKLEDSAMYFCASSHPGPYEQYFGPGTRLTVT.

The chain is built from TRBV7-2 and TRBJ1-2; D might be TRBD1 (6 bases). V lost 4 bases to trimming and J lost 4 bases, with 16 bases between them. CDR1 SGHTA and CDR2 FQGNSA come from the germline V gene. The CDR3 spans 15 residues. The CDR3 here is CASSWRGQGSYGYTF. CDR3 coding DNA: TGTGCCAGCAGCTGGCGGGGGCAGGGTAGCTATGGCTACACCTTC.

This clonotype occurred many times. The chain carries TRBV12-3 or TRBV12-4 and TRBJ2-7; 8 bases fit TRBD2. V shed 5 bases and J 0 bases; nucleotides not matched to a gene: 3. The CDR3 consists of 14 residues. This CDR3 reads CASSTSGDSYEQYF. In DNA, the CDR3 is TGTGCCAGCAGTACTAGCGGTGACTCCTACGAGCAGTACTTC.

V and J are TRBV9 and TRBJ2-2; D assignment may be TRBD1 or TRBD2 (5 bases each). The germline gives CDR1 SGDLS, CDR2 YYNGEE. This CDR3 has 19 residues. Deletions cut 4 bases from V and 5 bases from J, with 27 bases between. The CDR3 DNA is TGTGCCAGCAGCTCCAGAATAGCAGGGACGACTAAAAAAACCGGGGAGCTGTTTTTT. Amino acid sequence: CASSSRIAGTTKKTGELFF.

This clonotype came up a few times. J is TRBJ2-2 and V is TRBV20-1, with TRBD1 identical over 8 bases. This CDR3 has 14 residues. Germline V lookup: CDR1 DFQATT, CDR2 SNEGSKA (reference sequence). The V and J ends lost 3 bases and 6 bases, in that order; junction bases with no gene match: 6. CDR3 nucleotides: TGCAGTGCTAGGGACAGGGTCGATTCCGGGGAGCTGTTTTTT. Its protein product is CSARDRVDSGELFF.

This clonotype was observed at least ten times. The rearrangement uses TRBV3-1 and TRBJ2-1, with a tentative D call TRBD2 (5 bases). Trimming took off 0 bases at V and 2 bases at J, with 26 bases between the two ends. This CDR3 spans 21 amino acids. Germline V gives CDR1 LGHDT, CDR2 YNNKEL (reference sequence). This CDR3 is CASSQDLITLNDGITYNEQFF. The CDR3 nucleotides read TGTGCCAGCAGCCAAGACCTCATAACCCTTAATGACGGGATCACCTACAATGAGCAGTTCTTC.

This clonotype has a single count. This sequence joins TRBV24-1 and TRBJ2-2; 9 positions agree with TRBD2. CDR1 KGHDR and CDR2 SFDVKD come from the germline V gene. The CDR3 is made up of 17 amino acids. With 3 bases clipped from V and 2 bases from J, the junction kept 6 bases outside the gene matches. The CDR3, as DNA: TGTGCCACCAGTGATACCAGCGGGAGGAGAAACACCGGGGAGCTGTTTTTT. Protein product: CATSDTSGRRNTGELFF.

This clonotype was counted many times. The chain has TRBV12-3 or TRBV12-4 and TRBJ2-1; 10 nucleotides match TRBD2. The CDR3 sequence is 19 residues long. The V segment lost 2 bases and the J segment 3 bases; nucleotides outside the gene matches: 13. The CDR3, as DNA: TGTGCCAGCAGTTTAATGTCATTGAGCGGGAGGGCTCGCTACAATGAGCAGTTCTTC. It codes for CASSLMSLSGRARYNEQFF.

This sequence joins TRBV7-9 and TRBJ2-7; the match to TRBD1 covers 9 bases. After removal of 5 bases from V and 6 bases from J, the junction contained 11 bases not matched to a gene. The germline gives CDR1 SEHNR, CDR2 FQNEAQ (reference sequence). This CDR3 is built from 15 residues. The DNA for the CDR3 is TGTGCCAGCAGCCGGACAGGGGCAGGAATTACCGAGCAGTACTTC. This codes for CASSRTGAGITEQYF.

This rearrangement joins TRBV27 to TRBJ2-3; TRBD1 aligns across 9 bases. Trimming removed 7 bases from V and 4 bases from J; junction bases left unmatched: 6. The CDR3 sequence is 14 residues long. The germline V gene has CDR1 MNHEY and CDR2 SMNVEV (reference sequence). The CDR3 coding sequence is TGTGCCAGCATCCACAGGGGGCCGCCAGATACGCAGTATTTT. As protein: CASIHRGPPDTQYF.

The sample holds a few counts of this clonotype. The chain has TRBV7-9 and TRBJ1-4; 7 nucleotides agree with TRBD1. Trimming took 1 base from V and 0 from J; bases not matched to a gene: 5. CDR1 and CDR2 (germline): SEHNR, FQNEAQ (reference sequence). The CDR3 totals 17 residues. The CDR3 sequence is CASSLVARGATNEKLFF. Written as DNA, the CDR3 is TGTGCCAGCAGCTTAGTGGCCAGGGGGGCAACTAATGAAAAACTGTTTTTT.

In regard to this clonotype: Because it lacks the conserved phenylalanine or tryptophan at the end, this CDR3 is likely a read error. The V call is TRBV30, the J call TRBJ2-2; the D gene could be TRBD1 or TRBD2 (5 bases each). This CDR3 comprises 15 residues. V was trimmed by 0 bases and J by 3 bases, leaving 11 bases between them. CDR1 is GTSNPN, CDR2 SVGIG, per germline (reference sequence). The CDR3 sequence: CAWSVLSGHTGELFS. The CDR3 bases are TGTGCCTGGAGTGTATTATCGGGGCACACCGGGGAGCTGTTTTCT.

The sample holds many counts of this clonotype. CDR3 nucleotide sequence: TGTGCCAGCAGCTTAGCTGGGGGTTCAGATACGCAGTATTTT. This codes for CASSLAGGSDTQYF. The rearrangement joins TRBV7-3 to TRBJ2-3; TRBD1 or TRBD2 may be the D gene (5 bases each). V was pared by 2 bases and J by 4 bases, with 10 bases between. In germline, CDR1 is SGHTA, CDR2 FQGTGA. This CDR3 is 14 amino acids long. Full variable domain (outside the CDR3, taken from reference TRBV7-3 and TRBJ2-3): GAGVSQTPSNKVTEKGKYVELRCDPISGHTALYWYRQSLGQGPEFLIYFQGTGAADDSGLPNDRFFAVRPEGSVSTLKIQRTERGDSAVYLCASSLAGGSDTQYFGPGTRLTVL.

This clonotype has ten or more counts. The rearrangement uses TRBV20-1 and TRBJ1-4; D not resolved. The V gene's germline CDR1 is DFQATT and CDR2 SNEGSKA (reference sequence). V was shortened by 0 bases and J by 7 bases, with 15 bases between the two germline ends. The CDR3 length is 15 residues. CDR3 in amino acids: CSARDLNLGGEKLFF. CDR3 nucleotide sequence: TGCAGTGCTAGAGATCTCAATCTTGGAGGTGAAAAACTGTTTTTT.

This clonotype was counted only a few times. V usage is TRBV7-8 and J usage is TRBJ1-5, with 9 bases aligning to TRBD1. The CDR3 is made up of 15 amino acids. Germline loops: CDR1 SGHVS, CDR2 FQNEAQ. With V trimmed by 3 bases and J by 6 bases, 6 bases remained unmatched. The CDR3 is CASSLGQGLGQPQHF. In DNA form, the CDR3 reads TGTGCCAGCAGCTTGGGACAGGGTCTGGGTCAGCCCCAGCATTTT. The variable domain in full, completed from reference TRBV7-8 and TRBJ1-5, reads GAGVSQSPRYKVAKRGQDVALRCDPISGHVSLFWYQQALGQGPEFLTYFQNEAQLDKSGLPSDRFFAERPEGSVSTLKIQRTQQEDSAVYLCASSLGQGLGQPQHFGDGTRLSIL.

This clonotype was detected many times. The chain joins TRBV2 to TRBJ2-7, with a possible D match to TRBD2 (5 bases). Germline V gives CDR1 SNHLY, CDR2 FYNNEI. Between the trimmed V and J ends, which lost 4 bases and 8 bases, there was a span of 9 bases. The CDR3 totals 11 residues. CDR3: CASSVLAQQYF. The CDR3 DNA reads TGTGCCAGCAGTGTTCTAGCACAGCAGTACTTC.